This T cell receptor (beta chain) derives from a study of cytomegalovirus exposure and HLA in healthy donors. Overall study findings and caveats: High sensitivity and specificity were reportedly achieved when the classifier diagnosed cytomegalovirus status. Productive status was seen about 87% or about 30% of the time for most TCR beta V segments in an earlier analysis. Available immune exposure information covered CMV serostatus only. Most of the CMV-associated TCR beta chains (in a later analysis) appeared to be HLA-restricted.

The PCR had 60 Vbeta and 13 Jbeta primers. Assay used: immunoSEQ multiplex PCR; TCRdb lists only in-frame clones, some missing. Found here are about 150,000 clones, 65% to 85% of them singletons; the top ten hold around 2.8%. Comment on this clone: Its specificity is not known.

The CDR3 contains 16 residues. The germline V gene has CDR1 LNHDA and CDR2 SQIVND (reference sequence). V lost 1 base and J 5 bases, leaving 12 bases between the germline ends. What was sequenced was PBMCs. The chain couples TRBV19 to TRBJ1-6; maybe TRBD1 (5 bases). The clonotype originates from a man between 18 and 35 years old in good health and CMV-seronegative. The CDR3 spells CASSIVQGRNNSPLHF. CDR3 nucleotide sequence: TGTGCCAGTAGTATAGTCCAGGGCCGGAATAATTCACCCCTCCACTTT.